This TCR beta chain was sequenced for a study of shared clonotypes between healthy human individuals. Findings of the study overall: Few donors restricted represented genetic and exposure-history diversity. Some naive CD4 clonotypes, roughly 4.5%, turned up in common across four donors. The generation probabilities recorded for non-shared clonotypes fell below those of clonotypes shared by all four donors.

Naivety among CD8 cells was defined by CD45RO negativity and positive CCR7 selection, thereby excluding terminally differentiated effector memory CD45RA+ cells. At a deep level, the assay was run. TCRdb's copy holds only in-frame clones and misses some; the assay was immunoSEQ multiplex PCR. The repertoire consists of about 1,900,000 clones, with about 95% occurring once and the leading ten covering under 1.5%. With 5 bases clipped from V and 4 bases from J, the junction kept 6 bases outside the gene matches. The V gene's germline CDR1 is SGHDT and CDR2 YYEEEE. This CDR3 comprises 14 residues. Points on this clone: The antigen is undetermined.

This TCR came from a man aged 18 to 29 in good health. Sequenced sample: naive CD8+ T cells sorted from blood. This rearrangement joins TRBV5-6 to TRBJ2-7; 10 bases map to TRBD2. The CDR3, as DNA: TGTGCCAGCAGGTCCGGACTAGCGGCGTACGAGCAGTACTTC. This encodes CASRSGLAAYEQYF.